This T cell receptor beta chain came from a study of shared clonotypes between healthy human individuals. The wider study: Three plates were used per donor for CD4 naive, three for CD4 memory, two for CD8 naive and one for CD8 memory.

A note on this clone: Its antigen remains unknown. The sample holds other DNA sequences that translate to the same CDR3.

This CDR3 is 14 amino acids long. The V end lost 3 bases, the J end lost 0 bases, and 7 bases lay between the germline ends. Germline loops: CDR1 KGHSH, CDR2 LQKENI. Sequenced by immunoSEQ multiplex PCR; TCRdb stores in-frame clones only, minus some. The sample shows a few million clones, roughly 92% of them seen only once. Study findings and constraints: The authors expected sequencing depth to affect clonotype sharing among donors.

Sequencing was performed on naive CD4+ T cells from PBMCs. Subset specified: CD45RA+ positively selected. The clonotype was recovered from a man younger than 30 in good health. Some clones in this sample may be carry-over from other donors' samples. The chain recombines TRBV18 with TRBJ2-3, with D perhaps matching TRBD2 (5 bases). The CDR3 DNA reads TGTGCCAGCTCACCCCCGGGGAGCACAGATACGCAGTATTTT. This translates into CASSPPGSTDTQYF.